This paragraph reports one TCR beta chain. The antigen is unknown. V lost 3 bases and J 0 bases, leaving 14 bases between the germline ends. This CDR3 spans 16 amino acids. Germline V gene data show CDR1 as LNHDA and CDR2 as SQIVND (reference sequence). This entry is derived from a study of shared clonotypes between healthy human individuals. Study information: Plates per donor: three CD4 naive, three CD4 memory, two CD8 naive, one CD8 memory.

Roughly 200 ng DNA, 30,000 or so T cell genomes, went into each sorted-subset replicate PCR. The method was immunoSEQ multiplex PCR; TCRdb's version includes in-frame clones alone and lacks a portion of them. The repertoire holds 500,000 or so clones, approximately 95% seen once, with about 0.059% in the top ten. Broader study findings: Non-shared clonotypes were found to have lower generation probabilities than the clonotypes that were shared by all four of the sorted-subset donors.

This TCR was recovered from a woman in her twenties or thirties in good health. The chain carries TRBV19 and TRBJ1-1; the D gene is possibly TRBD1 (5 bases). Sequencing was done on a sample of naive CD4+ T cells sorted from blood. Subset defined: CD45RA+ positively selected. For the CDR3, the DNA is TGTGCCAGTAGTATGGGTAGACAGCCCATGAACACTGAAGCTTTCTTT. Translation: CASSMGRQPMNTEAFF.